These 20 T cell receptor beta chains were all obtained from the same sample, sequenced in a study of blood T cell repertoires in COVID-19. TCRdb's copy holds only in-frame clones and misses some; the assay was immunoSEQ multiplex PCR. The sample has 110,000 to 150,000 clones; around three quarters are singletons. Material for sequencing was peripheral blood. The receptors were sampled from a man in his 60s with acute or convalescent COVID-19.

V gene TRBV11-1 combines with J gene TRBJ2-3; 12 nucleotides line up with TRBD2. Trimming at V came to 7 bases and at J to 6 bases, leaving 8 bases not matched to a gene. Germline CDR1 and CDR2: SGHAT and FQDESV (reference sequence). The CDR3 spans 15 residues. The CDR3 here is CASTPSGRAMDTQYF. CDR3 DNA sequence: TGTGCCAGCACCCCTAGCGGGAGGGCCATGGATACGCAGTATTTT.

The rearrangement uses TRBV3-1 (or the pseudogene TRBV3-2) and TRBJ1-1; D not certain. From germline, CDR1 is LGHDT and CDR2 YNNKEL (reference sequence). Trimming left V 3 bases short and J 4 bases short, with 15 bases between. The CDR3 length is 15 residues. The CDR3 is CASSQVNLRGTEAFF. Here the CDR3 DNA reads TGTGCCAGCAGCCAGGTTAACCTACGGGGCACTGAAGCTTTCTTT.

This rearrangement joins TRBV6-6 to TRBJ2-3; no clear D. CDR3 size: 12 residues. V lost 7 bases, J lost 9 bases, and 14 bases lay in between. Germline CDR1 is MNHNY and CDR2 is SVGAGI (reference sequence). The CDR3 sequence is CASTTWSDTQYF. In DNA, the CDR3 is TGTGCCAGCACCACGTGGAGCGACACGCAGTATTTT.

Written as DNA, the CDR3 is TGTGCCAGCAGCTTAGGAGGAGGGGACGGGGGAAACGAAAAACTGTTTTTT. Its translation: CASSLGGGDGGNEKLFF. J is TRBJ1-4 and V is TRBV5-4, with D perhaps matching TRBD1 (5 bases). The CDR3 is made up of 17 amino acids. CDR1 SGHNT and CDR2 YYREEE come from the germline V gene (reference sequence). V lost 2 bases, J lost 8 bases, and 22 bases lay in between.

The V and J genes are TRBV5-4 and TRBJ1-2, with 8 bases identical to TRBD1. With 7 bases clipped from V and 4 bases from J, the junction kept 6 bases outside the gene matches. Germline values: CDR1 SGHNT, CDR2 YYREEE (reference sequence). This CDR3 comprises 13 residues. The CDR3 reads CASYRTGSYGYTF. The CDR3 nucleotides read TGTGCCAGCTACCGGACAGGGAGCTATGGCTACACCTTC.

V is TRBV27 and J is TRBJ2-7; 7 bases are a match to TRBD1. The V gene's germline CDR1 is MNHEY and CDR2 SMNVEV (reference sequence). This CDR3 comprises 15 residues. V was pared by 6 bases and J by 0 bases, with 8 bases of the junction left unmatched. The CDR3 is CASRFSRDSSYEQYF. As DNA, the CDR3 is TGTGCCAGCAGATTTAGCCGGGACAGCTCCTACGAGCAGTACTTC.

The J gene is TRBJ1-3, the V gene TRBV5-1; 10 nucleotides agree with TRBD1. The CDR3 contains 17 residues. J was trimmed by 0 bases and V by 5 bases; bases with no gene match: 8. Germline values: CDR1 SGHRS, CDR2 YFSETQ. CDR3 in DNA: TGCGCCAGCAGGCCACGGACAGGGGGGAGCTCTGGAAACACCATATATTTT. This encodes CASRPRTGGSSGNTIYF.

This clone has a single count. The V call is TRBV7-9, the J call TRBJ2-4; TRBD2 agrees at 9 bases. CDR3 length: 15 amino acids. Germline CDR1 is SEHNR and CDR2 is FQNEAQ (reference sequence). V lost 4 bases, J lost 7 bases, and 8 bases stayed unmatched. Written as DNA, the CDR3 is TGTGCCAGCAGCTCTGTAGCGGGAGCGGGCAACATTCAGTACTTC. Protein sequence: CASSSVAGAGNIQYF. Together with reference TRBV7-9 and TRBJ2-4, the CDR3 gives the full variable domain: DTGVSQNPRHKITKRGQNVTFRCDPISEHNRLYWYRQTLGQGPEFLTYFQNEAQLEKSRLLSDRFSAERPKGSFSTLEIQRTEQGDSAMYLCASSSVAGAGNIQYFGAGTRLSVL.

This chain links TRBV27 with TRBJ1-3; D remains ambiguous. CDR1 is MNHEY, CDR2 SMNVEV, per germline (reference sequence). The V gene lost 5 bases and the J gene lost 3 bases, with 20 bases spanning the gap. The CDR3 is 17 residues long. This CDR3 reads CASSPRRIAGSGNTIYF. The CDR3 region has the DNA TGTGCCAGCAGTCCCCGACGGATAGCGGGGAGTGGAAACACCATATATTTT.

The chain combines TRBV29-1 with TRBJ1-2; 7 positions agree with TRBD1. CDR1 is SQVTM, CDR2 ANQGSEA, per germline. The CDR3 has 13 amino acids. The ends lost 1 base at V and 4 bases at J; junction bases unmatched: 3. DNA of the CDR3: TGCAGCGTTGAAGGACAGGGAGGCTATGGCTACACCTTC. This encodes CSVEGQGGYGYTF.

The chain has TRBV5-4 and TRBJ1-1; weak D call: TRBD1 (6 bases). The V end lost 0 bases, the J end lost 2 bases, and 14 bases lay between the germline ends. Looked up from germline, CDR1 is SGHNT and CDR2 is YYREEE (reference sequence). The CDR3 length is 16 residues. DNA for the CDR3: TGTGCCAGCAGCTTGGTGGGAGGGGGACGAAACACTGAAGCTTTCTTT. Translation: CASSLVGGGRNTEAFF.

In nucleotides, the CDR3 is TGTGCCAGCAGCTTGCTGTCAGGGATCGGCGTTGGCGCTTTCTTT. It encodes CASSLLSGIGVGAFF. This sequence joins TRBV5-6 and TRBJ1-1; TRBD1 is a possible D gene (5 bases). CDR1 is SGHDT and CDR2 is YYEEEE in the germline V gene. The length of the CDR3 is 15 residues. V dropped 1 base and J dropped 11 bases, with 21 bases sitting between them.

V is TRBV6-5 and J is TRBJ1-4, with D perhaps matching TRBD1 (6 bases). CDR1 is MNHEY and CDR2 is SVGAGI in the germline V gene. The V and J ends lost 0 bases and 6 bases respectively, with 11 bases between them. The length of the CDR3 is 15 residues. The CDR3 reads CASSYSGGADEKLFF. CDR3 nucleotide sequence: TGTGCCAGCAGTTACTCTGGGGGCGCGGATGAAAAACTGTTTTTT.

V gene TRBV13 combines with J gene TRBJ2-7; maybe TRBD1 (5 bases). The CDR3 covers 14 residues. In germline, CDR1 is PRHDT, CDR2 FYEKMQ (reference sequence). V lost 6 bases and J lost 2, with 14 bases in between. CDR3 sequence reads: CASSRQGPPYEQYF. Written as DNA, the CDR3 is TGTGCCAGCAGTCGGCAGGGCCCCCCCTACGAGCAGTACTTC.

This clone was observed a few times. V is TRBV5-5 and J is TRBJ2-7, with a tentative D call TRBD2 (6 bases). In germline, CDR1 is SGHKS, CDR2 YYEKEE (reference sequence). The V end was cut by 5 bases, the J end by 6 bases, with 21 bases between. This CDR3 is 15 amino acids long. CDR3 in amino acids: CASSPIDWVGGEQYF. CDR3 coding DNA: TGTGCCAGCAGTCCCATCGACTGGGTGGGGGGCGAGCAGTACTTC.

There are a few counts of this clone. The J gene is TRBJ1-6, the V gene TRBV12-3 or TRBV12-4, with 7 bases that match TRBD1. V was pared by 10 bases and J by 4 bases, with 4 bases of the junction left unmatched. The CDR3 runs 13 residues. The CDR3 loop is CATGTDYNSPLHF. As DNA, the CDR3 is TGTGCCACCGGGACAGATTATAATTCACCCCTCCACTTT.

This clone was observed a handful of times. The chain uses TRBV21-1 and TRBJ1-5. TRBV21-1 is tagged as a pseudogene. The CDR3 totals 13 residues. The CDR3 DNA follows: TGTGCCAGAAACGGCTCTGAGGATCAGCCCCAGCATTTT. It is translated as CARNGSEDQPQHF.

The chain couples TRBV7-2 to TRBJ1-2, with D unclear. The CDR3 has 16 amino acids. Per germline, CDR1 SGHTA and CDR2 FQGNSA. V lost 1 base and J lost 7, with 19 bases in between. In DNA form, the CDR3 reads TGTGCCAGCAGCTTAGGTCCGGTCGGTCCGCGGGGTGGCTACACCTTC. Translated, it gives CASSLGPVGPRGGYTF.

V and J are TRBV29-1 and TRBJ2-5; D might be TRBD1 (6 bases). Trimming removed 3 bases from V and 5 bases from J, with 19 bases in between. CDR1 is SQVTM and CDR2 is ANQGSEA in the germline V gene. This CDR3 has 15 residues. The DNA for the CDR3 is TGCAGCGTTGATGTACGAGGGCAGGGGCGGGAGACCCAGTACTTC. This codes for CSVDVRGQGRETQYF.

Comment on this clone: One end of the junction varies from germline; a read error may be responsible. This rearrangement joins TRBV7-7 to TRBJ2-5; the match to TRBD2 covers 7 bases. The CDR3 consists of 14 residues. Germline V gene sequence: CDR1 SSHAT, CDR2 FNYEAQ (reference sequence). The CDR3 region has the DNA TGTGCTAGCAGCCGGACGGGGGGACAAGAGACCCAGTACTTC. This encodes CASSRTGGQETQYF.